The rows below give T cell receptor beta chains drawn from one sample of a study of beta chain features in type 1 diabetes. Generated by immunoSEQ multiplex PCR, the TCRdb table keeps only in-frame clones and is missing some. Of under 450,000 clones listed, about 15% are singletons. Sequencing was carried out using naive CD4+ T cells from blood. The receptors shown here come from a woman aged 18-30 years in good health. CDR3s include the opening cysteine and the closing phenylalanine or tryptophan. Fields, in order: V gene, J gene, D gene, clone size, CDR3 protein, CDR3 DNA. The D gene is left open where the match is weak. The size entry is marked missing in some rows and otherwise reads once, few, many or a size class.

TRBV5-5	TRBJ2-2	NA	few	CASSRLINTGELFF	TGTGCCAGCAGCCGACTAATAAACACCGGGGAGCTGTTTTTT
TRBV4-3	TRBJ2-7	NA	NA	CASSQEVSSYEQYF	TGCGCCAGCAGCCAAGAGGTCAGCTCCTACGAGCAGTACTTC
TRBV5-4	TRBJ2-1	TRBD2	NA	CASSFRPSGSYNEQFF	TGTGCCAGCAGCTTTAGGCCTAGCGGGAGTTACAATGAGCAGTTCTTC
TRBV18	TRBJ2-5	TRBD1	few	CASSPRQGASETQYF	TGTGCCAGCTCACCAAGGCAGGGGGCTTCGGAGACCCAGTACTTC
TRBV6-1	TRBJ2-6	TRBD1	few	CASIRTGTGANVLTF	TGTGCCAGCATAAGGACAGGGACTGGGGCCAACGTCCTGACTTTC
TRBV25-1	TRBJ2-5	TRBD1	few	CASSAPGQGDGTQYF	TGTGCCAGCAGTGCCCCGGGACAGGGTGATGGGACCCAGTACTTC
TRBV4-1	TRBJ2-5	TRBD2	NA	CASSQSWTSGSQETQYF	TGCGCCAGCAGCCAATCCTGGACTAGCGGGAGCCAAGAGACCCAGTACTTC
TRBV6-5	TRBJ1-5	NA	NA	CASSYTPDQPQHF	TGTGCCAGCAGTTACACACCAGATCAGCCCCAGCATTTT
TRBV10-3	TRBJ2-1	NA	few	CAISEVEGGYNEQFF	TGTGCCATCAGTGAGGTGGAGGGAGGATACAATGAGCAGTTCTTC
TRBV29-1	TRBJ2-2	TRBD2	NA	CSVEGGTSGSAGELFF	TGCAGCGTTGAGGGAGGGACTAGCGGGAGCGCCGGGGAGCTGTTTTTT
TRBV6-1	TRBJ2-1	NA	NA	CASTPPSGAREQFF	TGTGCCAGCACTCCACCCTCAGGGGCAAGGGAGCAGTTCTTC
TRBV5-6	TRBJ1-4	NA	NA	CASSLSTEKLFF	TGTGCCAGCAGCTTGAGCACCGAAAAACTGTTTTTT
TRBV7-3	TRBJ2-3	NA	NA	CASSLYGTTSTDTQYF	TGTGCCAGCAGCTTATACGGGACAACTAGCACAGATACGCAGTATTTT
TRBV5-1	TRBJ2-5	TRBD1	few	CASSRQGERETQYF	TGCGCCAGCAGCCGGCAGGGGGAGCGGGAGACCCAGTACTTC
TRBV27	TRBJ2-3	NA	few	CASRRTGRTDTQYF	TGTGCCAGCAGAAGAACAGGAAGGACAGATACGCAGTATTTT
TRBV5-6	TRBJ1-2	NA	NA	CASSLGQPNYGYTF	TGTGCCAGCAGCCTAGGACAGCCAAACTATGGCTACACCTTC
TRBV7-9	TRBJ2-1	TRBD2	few	CASSGRDLVEQFF	TGTGCCAGCAGCGGGAGGGACCTTGTTGAGCAGTTCTTC
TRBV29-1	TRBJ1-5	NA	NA	CSVLEASNQPQHF	TGCAGCGTCTTGGAGGCCAGCAATCAGCCCCAGCATTTT